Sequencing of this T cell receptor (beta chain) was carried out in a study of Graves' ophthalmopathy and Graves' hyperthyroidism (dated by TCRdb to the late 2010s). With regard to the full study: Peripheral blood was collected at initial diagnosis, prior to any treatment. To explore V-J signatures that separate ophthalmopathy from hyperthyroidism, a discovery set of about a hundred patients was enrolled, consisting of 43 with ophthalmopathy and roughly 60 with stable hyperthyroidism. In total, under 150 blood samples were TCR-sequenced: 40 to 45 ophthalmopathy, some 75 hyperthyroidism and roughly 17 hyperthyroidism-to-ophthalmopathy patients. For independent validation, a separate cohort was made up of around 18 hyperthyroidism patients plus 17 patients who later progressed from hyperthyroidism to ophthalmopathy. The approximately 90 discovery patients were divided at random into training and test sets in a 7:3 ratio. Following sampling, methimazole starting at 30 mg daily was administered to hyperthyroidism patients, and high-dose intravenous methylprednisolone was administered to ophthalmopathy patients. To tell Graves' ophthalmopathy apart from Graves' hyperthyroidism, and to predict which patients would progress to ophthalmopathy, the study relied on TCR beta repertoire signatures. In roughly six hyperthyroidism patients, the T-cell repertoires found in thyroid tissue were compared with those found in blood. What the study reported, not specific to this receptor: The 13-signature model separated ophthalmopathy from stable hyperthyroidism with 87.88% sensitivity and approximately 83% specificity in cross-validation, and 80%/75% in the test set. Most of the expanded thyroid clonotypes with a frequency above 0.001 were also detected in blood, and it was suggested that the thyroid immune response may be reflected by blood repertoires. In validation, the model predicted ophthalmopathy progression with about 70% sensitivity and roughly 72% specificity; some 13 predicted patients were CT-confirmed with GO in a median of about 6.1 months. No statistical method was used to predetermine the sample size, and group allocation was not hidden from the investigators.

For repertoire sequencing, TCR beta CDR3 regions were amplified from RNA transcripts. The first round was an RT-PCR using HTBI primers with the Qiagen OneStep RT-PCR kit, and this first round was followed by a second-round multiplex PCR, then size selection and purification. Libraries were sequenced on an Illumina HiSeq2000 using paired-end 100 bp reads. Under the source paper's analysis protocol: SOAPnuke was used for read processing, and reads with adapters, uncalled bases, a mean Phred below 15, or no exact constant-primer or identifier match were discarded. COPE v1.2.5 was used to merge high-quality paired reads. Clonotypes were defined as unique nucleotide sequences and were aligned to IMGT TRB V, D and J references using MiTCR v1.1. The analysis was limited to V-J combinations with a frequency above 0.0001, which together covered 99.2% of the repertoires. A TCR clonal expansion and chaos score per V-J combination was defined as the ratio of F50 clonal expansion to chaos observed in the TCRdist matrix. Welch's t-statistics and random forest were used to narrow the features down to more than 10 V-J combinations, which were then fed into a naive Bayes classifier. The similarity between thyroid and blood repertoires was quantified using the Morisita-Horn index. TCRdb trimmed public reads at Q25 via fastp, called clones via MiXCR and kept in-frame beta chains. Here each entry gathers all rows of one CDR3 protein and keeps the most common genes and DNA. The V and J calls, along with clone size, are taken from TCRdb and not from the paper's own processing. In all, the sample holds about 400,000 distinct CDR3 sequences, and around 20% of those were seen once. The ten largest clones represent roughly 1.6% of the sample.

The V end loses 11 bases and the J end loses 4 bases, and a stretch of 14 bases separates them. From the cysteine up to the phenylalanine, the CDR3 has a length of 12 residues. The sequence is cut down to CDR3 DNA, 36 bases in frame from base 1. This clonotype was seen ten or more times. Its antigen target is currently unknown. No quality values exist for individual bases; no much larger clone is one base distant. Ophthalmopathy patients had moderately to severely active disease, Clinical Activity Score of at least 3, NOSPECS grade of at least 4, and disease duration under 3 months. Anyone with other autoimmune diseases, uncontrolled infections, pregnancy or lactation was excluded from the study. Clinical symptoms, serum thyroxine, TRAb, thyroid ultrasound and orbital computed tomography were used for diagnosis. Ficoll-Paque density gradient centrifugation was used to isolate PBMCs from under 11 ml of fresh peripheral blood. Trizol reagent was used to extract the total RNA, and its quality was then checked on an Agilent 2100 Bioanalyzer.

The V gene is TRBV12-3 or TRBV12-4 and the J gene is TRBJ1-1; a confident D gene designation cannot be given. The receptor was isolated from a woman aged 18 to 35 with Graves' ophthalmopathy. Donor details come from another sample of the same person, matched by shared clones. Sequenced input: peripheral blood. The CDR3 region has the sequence CACTGLGTEAFF. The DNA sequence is TGTGCCTGCACGGGGTTGGGCACTGAAGCTTTCTTT.